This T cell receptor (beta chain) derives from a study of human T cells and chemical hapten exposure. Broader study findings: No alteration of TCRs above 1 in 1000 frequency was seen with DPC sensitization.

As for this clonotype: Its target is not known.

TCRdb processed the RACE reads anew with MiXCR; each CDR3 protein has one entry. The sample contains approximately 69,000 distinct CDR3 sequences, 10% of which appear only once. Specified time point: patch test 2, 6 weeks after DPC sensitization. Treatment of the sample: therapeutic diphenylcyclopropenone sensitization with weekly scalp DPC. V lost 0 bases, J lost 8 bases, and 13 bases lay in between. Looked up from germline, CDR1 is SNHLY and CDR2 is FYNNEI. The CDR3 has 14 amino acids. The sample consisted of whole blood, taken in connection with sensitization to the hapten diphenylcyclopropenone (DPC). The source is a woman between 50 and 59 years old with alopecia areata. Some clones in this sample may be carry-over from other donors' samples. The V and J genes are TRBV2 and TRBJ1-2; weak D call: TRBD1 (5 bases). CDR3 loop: CASSEARGFGGYTF. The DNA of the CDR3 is TGTGCCAGCAGTGAAGCGCGGGGGTTTGGAGGCTACACCTTC.